This TCR beta chain is from a study of molecular identifiers for immune sequencing clone quantification. The study, taken as a whole, reports: The study reportedly detected spiked Jurkat TCR RNA from one cell among about 970,000 naive cells.

The CDR3 contains 13 residues. V was pared by 3 bases and J by 0 bases, with 5 bases between. Germline V gene sequence: CDR1 MNHEY, CDR2 SMNVEV (reference sequence). This clonotype was counted ten times or more. Its matching antigen is unknown. Bulk libraries came from a prior protocol with listed TCR primers. A single record per CDR3 protein comes from TCRdb applying MiXCR to the PCR reads. The data hold just under 650,000 distinct CDR3 sequences, with 20% observed a single time. This clonotype was sampled from a human donor in good health. Some libraries in this study had Jurkat cell RNA spiked in. This sequence joins TRBV27 and TRBJ1-1, with unresolved D. The source material was naive CD8+ T cells from blood, with Jurkat cell RNA spiked in. Indicated subset: FACS-sorted CD8+CD4-CCR7+CD45RA+ naive T cells. This CDR3 is CASSFEMNTEAFF. The CDR3 bases are TGTGCCAGCAGTTTCGAAATGAACACTGAAGCTTTCTTT.